The 2 T cell receptor beta chains given below trace back to one sample, sequenced in a study of blood T cell repertoires in COVID-19. Measured with immunoSEQ multiplex PCR; TCRdb has only the in-frame clones, and not every one. In the table there are about 43,000 clones, roughly nine tenths of which are singletons. The specimen sequenced was peripheral blood. The source of these receptors is a human donor in a cohort sampled during active COVID-19.

This CDR3 is CASSLAVNSPLHF. The CDR3 DNA follows: TGTGCCAGCAGTTTAGCAGTTAATTCACCCCTCCACTTT. The chain recombines TRBV27 with TRBJ1-6; D is uncertain. Between the trimmed V and J ends, which lost 2 bases and 6 bases, there was a span of 5 bases. The germline CDR1 and CDR2 sequences are MNHEY and SMNVEV (reference sequence). This CDR3 region has 13 residues.

The chain is built from TRBV5-1 and TRBJ2-3; 8 nucleotides line up with TRBD2. This CDR3 region has 15 residues. Losses at the gene ends were 5 bases for V and 2 bases for J; bases not matched to a gene: 7. In germline, CDR1 is SGHRS, CDR2 YFSETQ. CDR3 protein: CASRGQRGYTDTQYF. CDR3 nucleotide sequence: TGCGCCAGCAGAGGGCAGCGGGGGTACACAGATACGCAGTATTTT.